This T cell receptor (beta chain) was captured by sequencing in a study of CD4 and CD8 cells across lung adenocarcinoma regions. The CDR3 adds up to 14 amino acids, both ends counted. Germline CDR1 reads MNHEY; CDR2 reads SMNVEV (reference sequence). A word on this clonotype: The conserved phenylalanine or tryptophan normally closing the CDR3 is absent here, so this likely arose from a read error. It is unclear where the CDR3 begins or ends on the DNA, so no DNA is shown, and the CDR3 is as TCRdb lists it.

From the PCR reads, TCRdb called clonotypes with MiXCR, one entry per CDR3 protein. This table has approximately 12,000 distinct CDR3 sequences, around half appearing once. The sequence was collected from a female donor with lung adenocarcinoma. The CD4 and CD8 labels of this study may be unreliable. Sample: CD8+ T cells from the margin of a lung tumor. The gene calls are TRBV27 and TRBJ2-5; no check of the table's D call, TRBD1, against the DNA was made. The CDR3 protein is CASARIPDQETQFS.